This T cell receptor beta chain appears in the sequencing data of a study of beta chain features in type 1 diabetes (dated by TCRdb to the late 2010s). The study in broad terms: Patients and healthy donors did not differ in mean age, gender distribution, total cell number or subset yield. A total of around 110,000,000 sorted cells were examined across all samples, and RNA yield correlated strongly with the number of cells per subset. In the study, recently diagnosed type 1 diabetes patients and matched healthy donors were compared on the TCRB repertoires of their sorted circulating CD4+ T cell subsets. Regulatory and stem cell-like memory subsets were obtained from only 8 patients and roughly eight healthy donors, while naive and central memory subsets were obtained from all 28 donors.

Counted from cysteine to phenylalanine, this CDR3 has 13 amino acids. Only CDR3 DNA remains: 39 bases, in frame from the first base. Relative to germline, V is 2 bases shorter and J is 3 bases shorter, with 7 bases between their ends. CDR1 and CDR2, per the germline V gene, are SGHAT and FQNNGV. General findings and caveats noted by the study authors: HLA sub-analyses involved small numbers of individuals, so any influence of HLA type on TCRB rearrangement remained unresolved. A moderate but significant shortening of TCRB CDR3 length was observed in type 1 diabetes patients in all four CD4+ subsets. At VDJ recombination sites, patients with type 1 diabetes made fewer insertions and deleted more nucleotides, a pattern implying thymic rearrangement abnormalities. Shorter templates might be favored by PCR, yet because patient and control samples were amplified and corrected together, any such skew would affect both groups equally. Because cDNA was sequenced instead of genomic DNA, highly expressing activated cells could be over-represented, though the groups showed no difference in activation or CD3 levels. Naive, central memory and regulatory TCRB repertoires appeared to be more alike among patients than among healthy donors.

This clone was seen a few times. There is no known antigen for this receptor. Base qualities are not recorded, but no much larger clone differs from it by a single base. The High Capacity cDNA Reverse Transcription Kit was used to reverse transcribe all of the isolated RNA, meaning that expressed TCRB transcripts were what got sequenced. Naive, central memory and regulatory T cell samples underwent deep immunoSEQ sequencing, averaging roughly 3.3 million total reads per sample. After sorted cells were lysed in RLT buffer, RNA was extracted with DNase-treated RNeasy Micro or Mini kits, with the choice depending on cell number. Each cell subset was processed on its own to prevent cross-contamination, while patient and healthy donor samples were processed together. TCRB sequences were amplified from cDNA with the immunoSEQ multiplex PCR, producing 87-bp fragments spanning the CDR3 region. The amplicons were sequenced using the Illumina HiSeq platform. The published analysis was carried out like this. PCR bias was corrected computationally using synthetic template baselines, and reads within Hamming distance 2 were collapsed, with unmergeable singletons discarded. Reads were aligned to IMGT to assign V, D and J genes, CDR3 length, and insertions or deletions at six rearrangement sites. Clonotype counts were normalized to sorted cell number within each subset before computing true diversity and Gini coefficients with the tcR R package. The overlap coefficient, calculated on TCRB nucleotide sequences, was used to quantify repertoire sharing. Out-of-frame TCRB sequences from naive cells were analyzed as a proxy for the pre-selection repertoire. TCRdb retrieved this table from immuneACCESS and kept in-frame rearrangements only. Not all clones are present; in checked studies, unresolved V genes account for under half, and no reason is known for the remainder. That table is the source of V, J and clone size, and D and trimming were worked out from the DNA. Present in this sample are under 900,000 clones, about a sixth of which were seen just once. Of the sample, about 0.02% is held by the ten largest clones.

Each donor gave one peripheral blood draw, averaging approximately 110 mL, which was collected into heparinised tubes. Naive, central memory, regulatory and stem cell-like memory CD4+ T cells were sorted on a BD FACSAria II using a panel including CD45RO, CCR7, CD25, CD127, CD95 and CD27. All sorted populations exceeded 98% purity. PBMCs were isolated right away by Lymphoprep density gradient centrifugation and were stained directly, without culture. Samples were stained and sorted in pairs, with one healthy donor and one patient per experiment, so that batch effects were minimized. The TCR was taken from a woman in her late teens or twenties in good health. The sequencing sample was made of naive CD4+ T cells from blood. According to the study, the label for this sample's cell subset or site signals: true naive CD4+ T cells. The chain couples TRBV11-2 to TRBJ1-1; a weak D assignment points to TRBD1 (5 bases agree). The base sequence is TGTGCCAGCAGCTTACAAGGGGACACTGAAGCTTTCTTT. Translated, this is CASSLQGDTEAFF.